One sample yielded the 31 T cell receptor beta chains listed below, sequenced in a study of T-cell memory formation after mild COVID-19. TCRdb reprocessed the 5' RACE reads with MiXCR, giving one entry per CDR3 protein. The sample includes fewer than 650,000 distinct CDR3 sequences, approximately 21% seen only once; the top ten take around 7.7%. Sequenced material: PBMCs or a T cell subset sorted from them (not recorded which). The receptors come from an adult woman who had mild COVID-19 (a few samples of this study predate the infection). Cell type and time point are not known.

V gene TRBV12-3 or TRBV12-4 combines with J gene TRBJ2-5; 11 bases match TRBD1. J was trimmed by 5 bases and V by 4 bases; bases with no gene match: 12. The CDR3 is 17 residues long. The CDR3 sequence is CASSSGQGARSGETQYF. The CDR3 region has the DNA TGTGCCAGCAGTTCCGGACAGGGGGCAAGGTCTGGGGAGACCCAGTACTTC.

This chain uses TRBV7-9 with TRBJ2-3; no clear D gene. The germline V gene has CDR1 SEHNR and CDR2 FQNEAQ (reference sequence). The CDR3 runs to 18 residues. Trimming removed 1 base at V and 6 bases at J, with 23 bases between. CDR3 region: CASSLGRTTVLRADTQYF. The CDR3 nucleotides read TGTGCCAGCAGCTTAGGCCGCACTACAGTCCTCCGCGCTGATACGCAGTATTTT.

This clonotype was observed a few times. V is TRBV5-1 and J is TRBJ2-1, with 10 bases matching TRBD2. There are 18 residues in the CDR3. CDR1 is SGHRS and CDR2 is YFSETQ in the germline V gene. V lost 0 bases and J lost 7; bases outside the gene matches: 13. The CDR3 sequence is CASSLAQRGGQLKNEQFF. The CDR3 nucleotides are TGCGCCAGCAGCTTGGCCCAGCGGGGGGGCCAGTTAAAAAATGAGCAGTTCTTC.

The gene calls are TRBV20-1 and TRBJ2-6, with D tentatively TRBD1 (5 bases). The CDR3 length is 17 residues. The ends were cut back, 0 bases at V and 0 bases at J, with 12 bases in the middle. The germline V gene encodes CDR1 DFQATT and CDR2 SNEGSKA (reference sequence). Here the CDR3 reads CSARDQGGFSGANVLTF. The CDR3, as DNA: TGCAGTGCTAGAGATCAGGGCGGCTTCTCTGGGGCCAACGTCCTGACTTTC.

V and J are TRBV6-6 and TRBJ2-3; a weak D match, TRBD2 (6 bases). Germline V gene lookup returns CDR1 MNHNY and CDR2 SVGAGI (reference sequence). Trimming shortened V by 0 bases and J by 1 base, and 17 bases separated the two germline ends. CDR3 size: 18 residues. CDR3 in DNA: TGTGCCAGCAGTTACTCGTGGGGAGGTGGGTCGGGCACAGATACGCAGTATTTT. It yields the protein CASSYSWGGGSGTDTQYF.

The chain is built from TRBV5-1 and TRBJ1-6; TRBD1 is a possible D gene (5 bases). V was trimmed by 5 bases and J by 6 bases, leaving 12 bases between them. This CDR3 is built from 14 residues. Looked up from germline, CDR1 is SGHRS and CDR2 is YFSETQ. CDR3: CASRLGDVNSPLHF. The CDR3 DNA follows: TGCGCCAGCAGGTTAGGGGACGTTAATTCACCCCTCCACTTT.

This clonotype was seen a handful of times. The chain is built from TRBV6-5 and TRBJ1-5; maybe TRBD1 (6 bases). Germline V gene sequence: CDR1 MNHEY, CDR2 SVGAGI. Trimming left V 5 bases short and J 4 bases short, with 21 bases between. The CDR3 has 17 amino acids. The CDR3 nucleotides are TGTGCCAGCAGTACCCAACGGACAGCCCTAGGGAATCAGCCCCAGCATTTT. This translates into CASSTQRTALGNQPQHF.

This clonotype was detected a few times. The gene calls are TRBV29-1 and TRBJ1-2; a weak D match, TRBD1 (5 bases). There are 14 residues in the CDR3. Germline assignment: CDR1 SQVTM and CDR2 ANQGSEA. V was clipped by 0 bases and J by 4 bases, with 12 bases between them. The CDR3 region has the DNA TGCAGCGTTGAAGAACGGGGGGTTGTCTATGGCTACACCTTC. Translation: CSVEERGVVYGYTF.

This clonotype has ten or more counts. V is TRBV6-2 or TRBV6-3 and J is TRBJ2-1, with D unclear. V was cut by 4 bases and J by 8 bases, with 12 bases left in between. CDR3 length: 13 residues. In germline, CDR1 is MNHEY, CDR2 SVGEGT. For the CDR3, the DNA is TGTGCCAGCAGTTCGAGTCCCCTATATGAGCAGTTCTTC. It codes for CASSSSPLYEQFF.

The CDR3 region has the DNA TGTGCCAGCAGTCCCGGGACAGGGGCCCAGTGGGCTTTCTTT. Translated, it gives CASSPGTGAQWAFF. The chain combines TRBV6-4 with TRBJ1-1; 10 positions match TRBD1. Germline CDR1 MRHNA, CDR2 SNTAGT. The CDR3 is made up of 14 amino acids. Trimming removed 5 bases from V and 11 bases from J; junction bases left unmatched: 11.

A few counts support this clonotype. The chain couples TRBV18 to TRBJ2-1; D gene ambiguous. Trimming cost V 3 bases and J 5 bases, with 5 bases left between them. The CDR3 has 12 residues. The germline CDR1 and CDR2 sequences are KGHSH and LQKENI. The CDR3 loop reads CASSPRNNEQFF. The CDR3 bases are TGTGCCAGCTCACCTCGAAACAATGAGCAGTTCTTC.

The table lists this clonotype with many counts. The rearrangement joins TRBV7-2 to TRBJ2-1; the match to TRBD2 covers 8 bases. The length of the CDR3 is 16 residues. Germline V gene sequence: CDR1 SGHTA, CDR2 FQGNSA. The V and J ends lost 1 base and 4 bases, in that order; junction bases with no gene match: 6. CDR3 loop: CASSLELAGPYNEQFF. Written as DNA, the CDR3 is TGTGCCAGCAGCTTAGAGTTAGCGGGGCCTTACAATGAGCAGTTCTTC.

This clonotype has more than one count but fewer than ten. CDR3 in amino acids: CASSLGMGLAAGNEQFF. CDR3 DNA: TGTGCCAGCAGCTTGGGGATGGGACTAGCGGCAGGGAATGAGCAGTTCTTC. The gene calls are TRBV7-3 and TRBJ2-1; 11 bases match TRBD2. The germline CDR1 and CDR2 sequences are SGHTA and FQGTGA. The CDR3 extends over 17 amino acids. The J segment lost 7 bases and the V segment lost 3 bases, leaving 11 bases of the junction unmatched.

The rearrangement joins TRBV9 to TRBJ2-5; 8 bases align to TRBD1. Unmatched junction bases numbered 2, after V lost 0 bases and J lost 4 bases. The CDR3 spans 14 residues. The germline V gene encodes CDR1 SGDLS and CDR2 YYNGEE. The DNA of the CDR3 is TGTGCCAGCAGCGTAGCACAGGGGGGAGAGACCCAGTACTTC. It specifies CASSVAQGGETQYF.

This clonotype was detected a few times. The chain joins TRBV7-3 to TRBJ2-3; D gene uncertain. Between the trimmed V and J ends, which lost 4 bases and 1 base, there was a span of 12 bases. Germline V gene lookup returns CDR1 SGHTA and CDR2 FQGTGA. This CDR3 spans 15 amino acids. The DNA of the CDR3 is TGTGCCAGCAGCTCCAATGTCATGGGCACAGATACGCAGTATTTT. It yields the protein CASSSNVMGTDTQYF.

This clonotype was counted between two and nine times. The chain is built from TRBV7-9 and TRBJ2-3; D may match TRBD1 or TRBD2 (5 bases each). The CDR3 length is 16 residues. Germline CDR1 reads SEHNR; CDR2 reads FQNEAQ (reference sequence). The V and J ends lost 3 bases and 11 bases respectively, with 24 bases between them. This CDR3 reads CASSLPWDPPQKGQYF. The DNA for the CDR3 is TGTGCCAGCAGCTTGCCCTGGGACCCACCCCAAAAGGGGCAGTATTTT.

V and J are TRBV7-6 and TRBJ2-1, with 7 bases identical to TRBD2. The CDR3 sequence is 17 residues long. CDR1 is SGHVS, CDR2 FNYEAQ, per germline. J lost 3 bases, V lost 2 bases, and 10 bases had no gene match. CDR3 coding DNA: TGTGCCAGCAGCTTATATCTTCTGGCTAGCGGCTACAATGAGCAGTTCTTC. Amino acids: CASSLYLLASGYNEQFF. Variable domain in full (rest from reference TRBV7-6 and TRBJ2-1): GAGVSQSPRYKVTKRGQDVALRCDPISGHVSLYWYRQALGQGPEFLTYFNYEAQQDKSGLPNDRFSAERPEGSISTLTIQRTEQRDSAMYRCASSLYLLASGYNEQFFGPGTRLTVL.

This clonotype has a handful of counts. CDR3 in amino acids: CASSLEPYTEAFF. CDR3 in DNA: TGTGCCAGCAGCTTAGAGCCCTACACTGAAGCTTTCTTT. The chain has TRBV7-2 and TRBJ1-1, with no clear D. The CDR3 is made up of 13 amino acids. CDR1 is SGHTA, CDR2 FQGNSA, per germline. V lost 1 base to trimming and J lost 3 bases, with 6 bases between them.

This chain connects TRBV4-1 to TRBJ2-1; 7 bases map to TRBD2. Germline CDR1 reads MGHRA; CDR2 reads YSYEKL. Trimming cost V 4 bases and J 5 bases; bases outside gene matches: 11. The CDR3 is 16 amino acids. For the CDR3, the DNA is TGCGCCAGCAGCCCCGCCCGAGGCGGGAGAGACAATGAGCAGTTCTTC. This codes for CASSPARGGRDNEQFF.

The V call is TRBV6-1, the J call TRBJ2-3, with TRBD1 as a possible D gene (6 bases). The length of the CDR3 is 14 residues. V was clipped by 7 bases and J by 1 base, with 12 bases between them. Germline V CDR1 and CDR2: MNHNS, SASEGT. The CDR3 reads CASTPGQRTDTQYF. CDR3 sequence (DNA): TGTGCCAGCACCCCCGGACAGCGCACAGATACGCAGTATTTT.

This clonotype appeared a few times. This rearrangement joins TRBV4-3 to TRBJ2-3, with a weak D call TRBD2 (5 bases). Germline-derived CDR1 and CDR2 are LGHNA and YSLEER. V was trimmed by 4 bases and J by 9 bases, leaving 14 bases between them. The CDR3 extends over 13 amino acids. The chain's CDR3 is CASSPPEGDTQYF. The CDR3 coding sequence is TGCGCCAGCAGCCCGCCTGAGGGTGACACGCAGTATTTT.

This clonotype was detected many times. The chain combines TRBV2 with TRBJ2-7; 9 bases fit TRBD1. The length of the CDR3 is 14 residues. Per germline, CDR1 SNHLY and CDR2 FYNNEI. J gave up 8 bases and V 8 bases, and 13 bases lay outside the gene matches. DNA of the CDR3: TGTGCCAGCGTGGGACAGGGTCGGGGTTTCAAGCAGTACTTC. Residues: CASVGQGRGFKQYF.

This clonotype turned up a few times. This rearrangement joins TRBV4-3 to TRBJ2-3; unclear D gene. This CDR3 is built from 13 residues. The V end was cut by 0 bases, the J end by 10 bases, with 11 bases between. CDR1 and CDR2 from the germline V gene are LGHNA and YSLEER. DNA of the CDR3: TGCGCCAGCAGCCAAGAGGTAAATCGGGCGCAGTATTTT. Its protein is CASSQEVNRAQYF.

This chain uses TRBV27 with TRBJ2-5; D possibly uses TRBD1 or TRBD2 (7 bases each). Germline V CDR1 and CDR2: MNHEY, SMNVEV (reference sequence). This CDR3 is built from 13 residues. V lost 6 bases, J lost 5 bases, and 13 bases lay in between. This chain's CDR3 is CASSRGGSETQYF. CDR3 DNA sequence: TGTGCCAGCAGCAGGGGGGGGTCGGAGACCCAGTACTTC.

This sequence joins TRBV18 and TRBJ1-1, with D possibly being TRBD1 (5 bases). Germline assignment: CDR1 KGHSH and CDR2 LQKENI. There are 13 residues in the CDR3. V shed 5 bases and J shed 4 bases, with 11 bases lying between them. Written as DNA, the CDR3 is TGTGCCAGCTCAACACTCGGGGGCACTGAAGCTTTCTTT. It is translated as CASSTLGGTEAFF.

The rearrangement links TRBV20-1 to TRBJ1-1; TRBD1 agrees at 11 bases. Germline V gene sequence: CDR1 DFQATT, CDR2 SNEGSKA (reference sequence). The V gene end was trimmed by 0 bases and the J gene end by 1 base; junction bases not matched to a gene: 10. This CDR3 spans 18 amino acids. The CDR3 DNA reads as TGCAGTGCTAGAGATTATGCCCGGACAGGGGGCACGAACACTGAAGCTTTCTTT. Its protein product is CSARDYARTGGTNTEAFF.

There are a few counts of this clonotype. The CDR3 sequence is CASSSGSSSYNSPLHF. Here the CDR3 DNA reads TGTGCCAGCAGCTCGGGGAGCAGCTCCTATAATTCACCCCTCCACTTT. The rearrangement uses TRBV3-1 and TRBJ1-6; D is ambiguous. Trimming removed 5 bases at V and 0 bases at J, with 11 bases between. CDR1 and CDR2 (germline): LGHDT, YNNKEL (reference sequence). CDR3 length: 16 amino acids.

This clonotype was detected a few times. The DNA for the CDR3 is TGTGCCAGTACTAAGCCGGGACAGGGGAACTATGGCTACACCTTC. Amino acids: CASTKPGQGNYGYTF. The rearrangement uses TRBV19 and TRBJ1-2; 10 bases agree with TRBD1. Germline CDR1 LNHDA, CDR2 SQIVND (reference sequence). This CDR3 has 15 residues. V dropped 7 bases and J dropped 2; count of bases not matched to a gene: 7. Full variable domain (outside the CDR3, taken from reference TRBV19 and TRBJ1-2): DGGITQSPKYLFRKEGQNVTLSCEQNLNHDAMYWYRQDPGQGLRLIYYSQIVNDFQKGDIAEGYSVSREKKESFPLTVTSAQKNPTAFYLCASTKPGQGNYGYTFGSGTRLTVV.

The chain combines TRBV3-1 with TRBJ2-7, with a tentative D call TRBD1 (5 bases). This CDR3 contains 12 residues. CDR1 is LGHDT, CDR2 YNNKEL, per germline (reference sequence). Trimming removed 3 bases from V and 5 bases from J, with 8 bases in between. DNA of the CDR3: TGTGCCAGCAGCCAGAGCAGGGACGAGCAGTACTTC. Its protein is CASSQSRDEQYF.

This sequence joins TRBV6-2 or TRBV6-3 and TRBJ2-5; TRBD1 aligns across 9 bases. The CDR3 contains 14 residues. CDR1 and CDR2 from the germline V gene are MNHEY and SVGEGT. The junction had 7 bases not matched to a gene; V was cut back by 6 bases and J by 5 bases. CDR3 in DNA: TGTGCCAGCAGACCAACAGGGGGCCTGGAGACCCAGTACTTC. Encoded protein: CASRPTGGLETQYF.

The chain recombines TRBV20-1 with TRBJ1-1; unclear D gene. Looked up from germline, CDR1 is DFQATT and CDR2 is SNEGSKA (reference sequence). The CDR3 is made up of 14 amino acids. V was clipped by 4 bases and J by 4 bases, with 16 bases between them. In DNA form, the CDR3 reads TGCAGTGCTACGACACGGTCTGTGAGCACTGAAGCTTTCTTT. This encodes CSATTRSVSTEAFF.